These 4 T cell receptor beta chains were sequenced from one sample in a study of blood T cell repertoires in COVID-19. Clones were read by immunoSEQ multiplex PCR, and TCRdb kept only the in-frame ones, dropping some. This table has about 670,000 clones, just under 90% appearing once. The source material was peripheral blood. The receptors stem from a woman younger than 35 with acute or convalescent COVID-19.

CDR3 DNA sequence: TGTGCCAGCAGTATTCAGGGGGCCGATCCCTACGAGCAGTACTTC. Amino acid sequence: CASSIQGADPYEQYF. The chain employs TRBV27 and TRBJ2-7, with 8 bases aligning to TRBD1. Trimming cost V 5 bases and J 2 bases; bases outside gene matches: 8. The CDR3 covers 15 residues. Germline V lookup: CDR1 MNHEY, CDR2 SMNVEV (reference sequence).

V usage is TRBV27 and J usage is TRBJ2-5; 8 bases fit TRBD1. This CDR3 comprises 12 residues. CDR1 and CDR2 (germline): MNHEY, SMNVEV (reference sequence). V lost 8 bases to trimming and J lost 9 bases; unmatched junction nucleotides: 8. The CDR3 DNA is TGTGCCAGCGGCCCGGACAGGGAGGCCCAGTACTTC. Amino acids: CASGPDREAQYF.

Notes on this clone: In the same sample, other DNA sequences code for this CDR3. The gene calls are TRBV5-1 and TRBJ2-7, with D possibly matching TRBD1 (6 bases). V was pared by 2 bases and J by 0 bases, with 6 bases between. Germline V CDR1 and CDR2: SGHRS, YFSETQ. The length of the CDR3 is 13 residues. This chain's CDR3 is CASSLQGSYEQYF. The CDR3 DNA follows: TGCGCCAGCAGCTTACAGGGCTCCTACGAGCAGTACTTC.

The V and J genes are TRBV6-1 and TRBJ1-2; possible D gene TRBD1, 5 bases. From germline, CDR1 is MNHNS and CDR2 SASEGT. The CDR3 runs to 13 residues. V shed 1 base and J shed 8 bases, with 11 bases lying between them. CDR3 DNA: TGTGCCAGCAGTGAAGGGGGGGTGTGGGGCTACACCTTC. Translated: CASSEGGVWGYTF.